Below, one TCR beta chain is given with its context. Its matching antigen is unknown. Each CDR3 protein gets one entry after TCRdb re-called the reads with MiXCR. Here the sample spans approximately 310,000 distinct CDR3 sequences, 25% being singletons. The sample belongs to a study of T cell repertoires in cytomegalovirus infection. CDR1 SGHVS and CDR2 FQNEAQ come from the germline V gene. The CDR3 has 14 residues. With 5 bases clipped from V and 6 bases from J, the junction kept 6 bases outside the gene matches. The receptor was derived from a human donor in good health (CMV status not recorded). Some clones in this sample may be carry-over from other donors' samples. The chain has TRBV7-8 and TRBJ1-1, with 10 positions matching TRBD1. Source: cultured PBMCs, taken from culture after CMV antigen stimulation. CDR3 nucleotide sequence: TGTGCCAGCAGCCCCGGGACAGGGGTCTCTGAAGCTTTCTTT. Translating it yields CASSPGTGVSEAFF.